A selection of T cell receptor beta chains follows, all from one sample in a study of STAT5B mutations in CD4+ large granular lymphocyte leukemia. The method was immunoSEQ multiplex PCR; TCRdb's version includes in-frame clones alone and lacks a portion of them. The sample records around 33,000 clones, roughly 71% being singletons. The sequenced material came from CD4+ T cells from blood buffy coats. Receptor source: a human donor in good health. Each CDR3 is given with its conserved first and last residue. A D gene is named only where the DNA matches it firmly. Clone size is not always given. Where it is, it says once, few, many or a class for expanded clones.

clone_size	d_call	v_call	j_call	cdr3_aa
-	-	TRBV2	TRBJ2-5	CASSGGGPKTQYF
medium-sized	-	TRBV4-2	TRBJ2-7	CASSQDSYEQYF
-	-	TRBV5-1	TRBJ2-5	CASSLAGSETQYF
-	TRBD2	TRBV4-3	TRBJ2-3	CASSRGLAGDPLTDTQYF
-	-	TRBV9	TRBJ2-5	CASSAMGGSGSQYF
-	TRBD2	TRBV6-5	TRBJ2-5	CASSPGLERETQYF
-	-	TRBV6-6	TRBJ2-2	CASSYGGLTGELFF
-	-	TRBV15	TRBJ1-1	CATSQRAGRRTEAFF
-	TRBD2	TRBV5-6	TRBJ2-5	CASSWRTSGGGTQYF
-	-	TRBV5-6	TRBJ2-3	CASSRGNTQYF
few	-	TRBV10-3	TRBJ1-1	CAIREARTEAFF
-	TRBD1	TRBV25-1	TRBJ2-7	CASSAGTGYEQYF
-	-	TRBV10-3	TRBJ1-6	CAISSTTVRDSPLHF
-	-	TRBV7-6	TRBJ2-3	CASRTDYHTDTQYF
-	-	TRBV2	TRBJ2-7	CASSERGSSYEQYF
-	-	TRBV4-3	TRBJ1-5	CASSQEWGSNQPQHF
-	TRBD1	TRBV4-1	TRBJ1-3	CASSRGTGTGGSGNTIYF
-	-	TRBV4-3	TRBJ1-6	CASSPWGTGPLHF
-	-	TRBV9	TRBJ1-5	CASSAPLAGCGQPQHF
once	TRBD1	TRBV19	TRBJ1-5	CATSLQGEVQPQHF
-	-	TRBV7-9	TRBJ2-7	CASSRPRQGGFTYEQYF
few	TRBD1	TRBV28	TRBJ2-4	CASSAKDRDIQYF
-	-	TRBV7-8	TRBJ1-6	CASSLLYGRDSPLHF
once	-	TRBV7-2	TRBJ2-7	CASKTRGGALSYEQYF
-	TRBD1	TRBV29-1	TRBJ2-1	CSGGQGAHNEQFF
-	-	TRBV7-2	TRBJ2-7	CASSLAVGGLYEQYF
-	TRBD1	TRBV4-1	TRBJ2-7	CASSRDRDSYEQYF
-	-	TRBV7-8	TRBJ1-5	CASSSRGGMGNQPQHF
-	-	TRBV27	TRBJ1-2	CASSLRRGGGYTF
-	-	TRBV19	TRBJ2-2	CASSARQAPNTGELFF
-	-	TRBV9	TRBJ1-4	CASSVETGRGEKLFF
-	-	TRBV5-1	TRBJ2-5	CASSLGGAQETQYF
-	-	TRBV7-9	TRBJ2-4	CASSLVSGKVIQYF
-	TRBD1	TRBV6-6	TRBJ1-6	CASSYETGGLNSPLHF
-	-	TRBV6-5	TRBJ1-1	CASSYSKGTEAFF
-	TRBD1	TRBV6-6	TRBJ1-5	CASSSTGASNQPQHF
-	-	TRBV19	TRBJ1-2	CATTRGGVYGYTF
once	-	TRBV5-1	TRBJ2-7	CASSLEQGGAGEQYF
-	TRBD2	TRBV6-6	TRBJ2-5	CASSPGGSGGRETQYF
-	-	TRBV5-1	TRBJ1-1	CASSPWPQHQNTEAFF
-	-	TRBV9	TRBJ1-1	CASSVHPARGCTEAFF
once	TRBD2	TRBV5-6	TRBJ2-1	CASSLTGLAGWSSYNEQFF
-	-	TRBV18	TRBJ2-7	CASSPYSYEQYF
-	-	TRBV4-3	TRBJ1-1	CASSQDWGQNTEAFF
-	-	TRBV2	TRBJ2-1	CASSLGDGEFF
-	-	TRBV12-5	TRBJ1-1	CASGPEDRNTEAFF
few	-	TRBV6-6	TRBJ1-3	CASSFGGAIYF
-	-	TRBV5-1	TRBJ1-3	CASSLDSGNPGNTIYF
-	-	TRBV19	TRBJ1-4	CASSRPDVNEKLFF
-	-	TRBV11-3	TRBJ2-2	CASQGTGELFF
once	TRBD2	TRBV5-1	TRBJ2-2	CASSFGTAGAGGPGELFF
-	-	TRBV10-3	TRBJ1-4	CAISESGGAEKLFF
-	-	TRBV6-5	TRBJ2-3	CASSYWPAGGTDTQYF
-	-	TRBV28	TRBJ1-2	CASSFPGSYYGYTF
-	TRBD1	TRBV2	TRBJ1-2	CASSEVSAGTGSNYGYTF